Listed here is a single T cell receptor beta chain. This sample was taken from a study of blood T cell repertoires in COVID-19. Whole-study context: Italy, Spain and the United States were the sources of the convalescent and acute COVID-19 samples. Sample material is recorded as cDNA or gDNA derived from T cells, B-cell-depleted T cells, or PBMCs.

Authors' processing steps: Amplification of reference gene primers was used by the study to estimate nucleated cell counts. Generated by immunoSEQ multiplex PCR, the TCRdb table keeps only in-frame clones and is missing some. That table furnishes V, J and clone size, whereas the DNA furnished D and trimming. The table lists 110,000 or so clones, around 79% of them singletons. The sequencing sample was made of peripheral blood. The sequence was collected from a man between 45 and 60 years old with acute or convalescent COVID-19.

The CDR3 sequence: CASSSVATNEKLFF. CDR3 DNA: TGTGCCAGCAGTTCAGTTGCAACTAATGAAAAACTGTTTTTT. The chain uses TRBV6-2 or TRBV6-3 and TRBJ1-4; no reliable D call. Per germline, CDR1 MNHEY and CDR2 SVGEGT. The V and J ends lost 4 bases and 0 bases respectively, with 6 bases between them. The CDR3 covers 14 residues.